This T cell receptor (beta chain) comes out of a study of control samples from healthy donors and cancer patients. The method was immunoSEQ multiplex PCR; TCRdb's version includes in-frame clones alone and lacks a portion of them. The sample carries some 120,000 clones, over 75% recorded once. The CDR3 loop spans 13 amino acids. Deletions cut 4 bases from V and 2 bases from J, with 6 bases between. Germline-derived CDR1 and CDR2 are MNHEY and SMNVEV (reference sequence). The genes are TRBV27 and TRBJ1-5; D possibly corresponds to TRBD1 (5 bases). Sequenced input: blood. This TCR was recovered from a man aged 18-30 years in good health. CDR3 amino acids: CASSSRGNQPQHF. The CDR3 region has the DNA TGTGCCAGCAGTTCCAGGGGCAATCAGCCCCAGCATTTT.